The subject of this entry is one TCR beta chain. Germline CDR1 SGDLS, CDR2 YYNGEE. V shed 4 bases and J 0 bases; nucleotides not matched to a gene: 9. CDR3 length: 16 residues. This entry comes from a study of blood T cell repertoires in COVID-19. For the study at large: T cells, B-cell-depleted T cells, or PBMCs provided the cDNA or gDNA that served as material.

Per the study methods: Reference gene primers were amplified, and this amplification served to estimate nucleated cell counts. Method: immunoSEQ multiplex PCR; TCRdb's copy keeps in-frame clones and lacks some. Clonal size and the V and J genes are those of that table, whereas D and trimming came from the DNA. The data hold fewer than 300,000 clones, with 82% observed a single time. The chain recombines TRBV9 with TRBJ2-7; 8 positions agree with TRBD1. The source material was peripheral blood. This receptor was taken from a woman younger than 30 with acute or convalescent COVID-19. CDR3 DNA: TGTGCCAGCAGCCCCACGGGACAGGTCAGCTCCTACGAGCAGTACTTC. Amino acid sequence: CASSPTGQVSSYEQYF.